One and the same sample provided the 10 T cell receptor beta chains below, sequenced in a study of response to subunit inactivated influenza vaccine. TCRdb recomputed calls from the RT-PCR reads with MiXCR, one row per CDR3 protein. This sample has 500,000 to 550,000 distinct CDR3 sequences, with 6% to 9% found just once. The sequenced sample was PBMCs from blood, obtained less than 30 months after vaccination. The receptors were gathered from a man aged 45 to 70 who received an inactivated influenza vaccine.

This clonotype showed up just a few times. The V gene is TRBV19, the J gene TRBJ2-1; 14 bases are shared with TRBD2. Germline lookup yields CDR1 LNHDA and CDR2 SQIVND (reference sequence). The ends lost 8 bases at V and 3 bases at J; junction bases unmatched: 15. The CDR3 has 19 residues. The CDR3 is CASGKGLAGVRVRYNEQFF. The DNA of the CDR3 is TGTGCCAGTGGAAAGGGACTAGCGGGAGTGAGGGTCCGCTACAATGAGCAGTTCTTC.

The chain carries TRBV5-1 and TRBJ2-7; weak D call: TRBD1 (5 bases). CDR1 is SGHRS and CDR2 is YFSETQ in the germline V gene. Trimming removed 3 bases at V and 0 bases at J, with 7 bases between. The CDR3 runs 13 residues. CDR3 sequence (DNA): TGCGCCAGCAGCTATGACAGCTCCTACGAGCAGTACTTC. Protein sequence: CASSYDSSYEQYF.

This clonotype showed up just a few times. The chain employs TRBV7-2 and TRBJ1-2; weak D call: TRBD1 (6 bases). CDR1 and CDR2 (germline): SGHTA, FQGNSA. The CDR3 contains 15 residues. Trimming shortened V by 1 base and J by 4 bases, and 13 bases separated the two germline ends. CDR3 nucleotides: TGTGCCAGCAGCTTAGAACGGGGGGCGGGCTATGGCTACACCTTC. As protein: CASSLERGAGYGYTF.

In this sample, this clonotype turned up a few times. The chain combines TRBV7-2 with TRBJ2-7, with TRBD1 matching 10 bases. This CDR3 has 14 amino acids. V gave up 4 bases and J gave up 8 bases; unmatched junction bases: 8. Germline V gene lookup returns CDR1 SGHTA and CDR2 FQGNSA. In nucleotides, the CDR3 is TGTGCCAGCAGCTCGGGACAGGGGCCCCGTAAGCAGTACTTC. Translating gives CASSSGQGPRKQYF.

The chain has TRBV20-1 and TRBJ2-2; no firm D call. Germline lookup yields CDR1 DFQATT and CDR2 SNEGSKA (reference sequence). This CDR3 contains 11 residues. In DNA, the CDR3 is TGCTCGACATCGAACACCGGGGAGCTGTTTTTT. Protein product: CSTSNTGELFF.

This chain joins TRBV14 and TRBJ2-3; the D is unclear. Germline V gene lookup returns CDR1 SGHDN and CDR2 FVKESK. The germline V and J ends were trimmed by 4 bases and 2 bases, with 7 bases remaining between them. The CDR3 has 13 amino acids. CDR3 coding DNA: TGTGCCAGCAGCCGTGTGACCACAGATACGCAGTATTTT. Encoded protein: CASSRVTTDTQYF.

This chain joins TRBV7-9 and TRBJ2-6; 8 bases fit TRBD1. From germline, CDR1 is SEHNR and CDR2 FQNEAQ (reference sequence). The CDR3 length is 17 residues. V trimming: 1 base; J trimming: 5 bases; junction bases outside the gene matches: 7. CDR3 sequence: CASSLVRQGWRANVLTF. As DNA, the CDR3 is TGTGCCAGCAGCTTAGTTCGACAGGGGTGGAGGGCCAACGTCCTGACTTTC. Together with reference TRBV7-9 and TRBJ2-6, the CDR3 gives the full variable domain: DTGVSQNPRHKITKRGQNVTFRCDPISEHNRLYWYRQTLGQGPEFLTYFQNEAQLEKSRLLSDRFSAERPKGSFSTLEIQRTEQGDSAMYLCASSLVRQGWRANVLTFGAGSRLTVL.

This clonotype came up many times. The chain recombines TRBV6-4 with TRBJ2-3, with 10 bases lining up with TRBD2. With V trimmed by 2 bases and J by 1 base, 3 bases remained unmatched. Germline V gene lookup returns CDR1 MRHNA and CDR2 SNTAGT. The CDR3 is 16 residues long. In nucleotides, the CDR3 is TGTGCCAGCAGTGACGACGGGACTAGCGGCACAGATACGCAGTATTTT. It encodes CASSDDGTSGTDTQYF.

This clonotype showed up just a few times. The J gene is TRBJ1-4, the V gene TRBV12-3 or TRBV12-4; D is possibly TRBD1 (5 bases). V lost 6 bases and J lost 10, with 15 bases in between. The length of the CDR3 is 13 residues. The CDR3: CASSPAGGGKLFF. For the CDR3, the DNA is TGTGCCAGCAGCCCTGCCGGCGGGGGAAAACTGTTTTTT.

The CDR3 bases are TGTGCCAGCATTGGGCGCTTCAAGGGTGAGCAGTTCTTC. Protein: CASIGRFKGEQFF. The chain combines TRBV2 with TRBJ2-1; D gene ambiguous. Deletions cut 7 bases from V and 9 bases from J, with 16 bases between. The CDR3 is made up of 13 amino acids. CDR1 SNHLY and CDR2 FYNNEI come from the germline V gene.